Below, 21 T cell receptor beta chains from the same sample are listed, as sequenced in a study of beta chain features in type 1 diabetes. Notes on the study in general: Shortening of TCRB CDR3s, moderate but significant, appeared in all four CD4+ subsets of Type 1 diabetes patients.

Reverse transcribing all isolated RNA meant expressed TCRB transcripts were sequenced. Some clones are missing from TCRdb's copy, which holds only in-frame ones; the method was immunoSEQ multiplex PCR. The sample lists some 120,000 clones, approximately 15% occurring once. Their cognate antigens are unknown. Sequenced: central memory CD4+ T cells from blood. These receptors originate from a man in his late teens or twenties with type 1 diabetes.

This clone appeared a few times. This sequence joins TRBV20-1 and TRBJ1-2; D uncertain. The CDR3 spans 11 residues. V was cut by 5 bases and J by 8 bases, with 12 bases left in between. Germline CDR1 reads DFQATT; CDR2 reads SNEGSKA (reference sequence). CDR3 protein: CSARPDGGYTF. CDR3 sequence (DNA): TGCAGTGCTCGGCCCGACGGAGGCTACACCTTC.

The genes are TRBV6-5 and TRBJ2-3; D call uncertain. Between the trimmed V and J ends, which lost 4 bases and 4 bases, there was a span of 12 bases. The CDR3 covers 14 residues. The V gene's germline CDR1 is MNHEY and CDR2 SVGAGI. The CDR3: CASSSRKGPDTQYF. CDR3 nucleotide sequence: TGTGCCAGCAGTTCTAGAAAGGGTCCAGATACGCAGTATTTT.

This rearrangement joins TRBV7-2 to TRBJ2-5, with unresolved D. CDR1 is SGHTA, CDR2 FQGNSA, per germline. CDR3 length equals 13 residues. V lost 1 base to trimming and J lost 12 bases, with 15 bases between them. Here the CDR3 reads CASSLGGPDPKYF. In DNA form, the CDR3 reads TGTGCCAGCAGCTTAGGAGGTCCAGATCCGAAGTACTTC.

This clone was picked up a small number of times. The CDR3, as DNA: TGTGCCAGTAGTATCGGGGGACACACCGGGGAGCTGTTTTTT. Its translation is CASSIGGHTGELFF. This sequence joins TRBV19 and TRBJ2-2, with TRBD2 as a possible D gene (6 bases). The length of the CDR3 is 14 residues. The V gene's germline CDR1 is LNHDA and CDR2 SQIVND (reference sequence). V gave up 3 bases and J gave up 3 bases, with 8 bases separating them.

On this clone: Other nucleotide sequences from this sample produce the same CDR3. This chain uses TRBV2 with TRBJ2-5; D gene ambiguous. Germline-derived CDR1 and CDR2 are SNHLY and FYNNEI. The CDR3 totals 11 residues. Trimming shortened V by 6 bases and J by 1 base, and 3 bases separated the two germline ends. The CDR3 sequence is CASSLQETQYF. For the CDR3, the DNA is TGTGCCAGCAGCCTCCAAGAGACCCAGTACTTC. The full variable domain, its missing parts supplied by reference TRBV2 and TRBJ2-5, is EPEVTQTPSHQVTQMGQEVILRCVPISNHLYFYWYRQILGQKVEFLVSFYNNEISEKSEIFDDQFSVERPDGSNFTLKIRSTKLEDSAMYFCASSLQETQYFGPGTRLLVL.

This clone occurred many times. This chain joins TRBV27 and TRBJ2-7, with D unresolved. The V gene's germline CDR1 is MNHEY and CDR2 SMNVEV (reference sequence). The CDR3 runs 13 residues. Trimming removed 5 bases from V and 0 bases from J, with 8 bases in between. The CDR3 nucleotides are TGTGCCAGCAGTCCCATGTACTCCTACGAGCAGTACTTC. This encodes CASSPMYSYEQYF.

V gene TRBV29-1 combines with J gene TRBJ2-1; 14 positions match TRBD2. With 1 base clipped from V and 7 bases from J, the junction kept 0 bases outside the gene matches. Germline V gene sequence: CDR1 SQVTM, CDR2 ANQGSEA. The length of the CDR3 is 14 residues. The CDR3 nucleotides are TGCAGCGTTGAAGGGACTAGCGGGAGGAATGAGCAGTTCTTC. This sequence encodes CSVEGTSGRNEQFF.

The CDR3 loop is CASAGGLGTDTQYF. CDR3 bases: TGTGCCAGCGCTGGGGGTTTGGGAACAGATACGCAGTATTTT. The chain combines TRBV25-1 with TRBJ2-3; either TRBD1 or TRBD2 may supply D (5 bases each). V was clipped by 8 bases and J by 3 bases, with 15 bases between them. CDR1 is MGHDK, CDR2 SYGVNS, per germline. The length of the CDR3 is 14 residues. Full variable domain (rest looked up from reference TRBV25-1 and TRBJ2-3): EADIYQTPRYLVIGTGKKITLECSQTMGHDKMYWYQQDPGMELHLIHYSYGVNSTEKGDLSSESTVSRIRTEHFPLTLESARPSHTSQYLCASAGGLGTDTQYFGPGTRLTVL.

J is TRBJ2-3 and V is TRBV7-2; D is uncertain. Trimming pared 2 bases from V and 7 bases from J, leaving 10 bases between. This CDR3 spans 13 amino acids. Germline V lookup: CDR1 SGHTA, CDR2 FQGNSA. The CDR3 loop reads CASSLPWVYTQYF. The CDR3 bases are TGTGCCAGCAGCTTACCCTGGGTGTATACGCAGTATTTT.

The chain links TRBV25-1 to TRBJ1-5, with D perhaps matching TRBD1 (5 bases). CDR1 and CDR2 (germline): MGHDK, SYGVNS. This CDR3 region has 13 residues. Between the trimmed V and J ends, which lost 4 bases and 4 bases, there was a span of 8 bases. In nucleotides, the CDR3 is TGTGCCAGCAGTGCAGGGTGGAATCAGCCCCAGCATTTT. Amino acids: CASSAGWNQPQHF.

The chain combines TRBV15 with TRBJ2-7, with D possibly matching TRBD1 (5 bases). The germline CDR1 and CDR2 sequences are LNHNV and YYDKDF (reference sequence). The CDR3 runs to 13 residues. V lost 0 bases, J lost 7 bases, and 10 bases lay in between. In DNA, the CDR3 is TGTGCCACCAGCAGAGATAGGGGTTGGGAGCAGTACTTC. Translating gives CATSRDRGWEQYF.

This clone was detected only a few times. One end of the junction varies from germline; a read error may be responsible. This chain links TRBV4-2 with TRBJ2-3; D might be TRBD1 or TRBD2, each matching 5 bases. The CDR3 is made up of 15 amino acids. The germline gives CDR1 LGHNA, CDR2 YNFKEQ. For the CDR3, the DNA is TGTGCCAGCAGCCAAGAACTAGTAGAAACAGGTACGCAGTATTTT. Protein product: CASSQELVETGTQYF.

This clone was seen a few times. This chain joins TRBV28 and TRBJ1-1; 8 nucleotides align to TRBD1. Losses at the gene ends were 6 bases for V and 1 base for J; bases not matched to a gene: 10. The CDR3 spans 16 residues. Germline V gene data show CDR1 as MDHEN and CDR2 as SYDVKM. The DNA of the CDR3 is TGTGCCAGCAGCGCTGTAACAGGGGGGTCGAACACTGAAGCTTTCTTT. Translated, it gives CASSAVTGGSNTEAFF.

The V call is TRBV29-1, the J call TRBJ2-3; D is uncertain. The V end lost 0 bases, the J end lost 5 bases, and 15 bases lay between the germline ends. Germline values: CDR1 SQVTM, CDR2 ANQGSEA. There are 15 residues in the CDR3. The CDR3 spells CSVEDTAYSRDTQYF. CDR3 bases: TGCAGCGTTGAAGATACAGCATACAGTAGAGATACGCAGTATTTT.

The sample holds a few counts of this clone. The V gene is TRBV28, the J gene TRBJ2-5, with D possibly TRBD2 on 5 matching bases. Trimming shortened V by 5 bases and J by 4 bases, and 14 bases separated the two germline ends. Looked up from germline, CDR1 is MDHEN and CDR2 is SYDVKM. The CDR3 length is 14 residues. Here the CDR3 reads CASSPAPRGETQYF. The CDR3 DNA sequence: TGTGCCAGCAGTCCGGCCCCACGGGGAGAGACCCAGTACTTC.

As for this clone: The sample contains more than one DNA sequence encoding this CDR3. The chain combines TRBV6-4 with TRBJ2-2; D is uncertain. Trimming left V 3 bases short and J 2 bases short, with 7 bases between. The CDR3 spans 14 residues. CDR1 is MRHNA, CDR2 SNTAGT, per germline. The CDR3 region has the DNA TGTGCCAGCAGTGAGGGCCTCAACACCGGGGAGCTGTTTTTT. This translates into CASSEGLNTGELFF.

This clone was seen more than once but under ten times. The rearrangement links TRBV2 to TRBJ1-6; D may be TRBD1 (6 bases). Trimming took off 6 bases at V and 0 bases at J, with 12 bases between the two ends. In germline, CDR1 is SNHLY, CDR2 FYNNEI. This CDR3 is 16 amino acids long. CDR3 sequence (DNA): TGTGCCAGCAGCCTACAGGGACGCTCCTATAATTCACCCCTCCACTTT. Its protein is CASSLQGRSYNSPLHF.

This clone was recorded many times. V is TRBV27 and J is TRBJ2-5; possible D gene TRBD1, 5 bases. Trimming stripped 5 bases from V and 9 bases from J, with 19 bases between. Germline CDR1 reads MNHEY; CDR2 reads SMNVEV (reference sequence). The CDR3 is made up of 14 amino acids. The CDR3 region is CASSPQGTKMSQYF. The CDR3 bases are TGTGCCAGCAGTCCCCAGGGAACCAAGATGTCCCAGTACTTC.

This clone was seen a handful of times. This chain uses TRBV15 with TRBJ1-4, with TRBD1 matching over 8 bases. V lost 0 bases to trimming and J lost 8 bases; unmatched junction nucleotides: 5. Germline V gives CDR1 LNHNV, CDR2 YYDKDF (reference sequence). The CDR3 contains 15 residues. The chain's CDR3 is CATSRDPRQGEKLFF. The CDR3 DNA follows: TGTGCCACCAGCAGAGATCCGAGACAGGGGGAAAAACTGTTTTTT.

This chain uses TRBV5-1 with TRBJ2-2, with 10 bases matching TRBD2. J was trimmed by 4 bases and V by 4 bases; bases with no gene match: 10. The CDR3 spans 17 residues. CDR1 and CDR2 from the germline V gene are SGHRS and YFSETQ. Here the CDR3 DNA reads TGCGCCAGCAGCCCCCGGCCGAGCGGGAGGGGCACCGGGGAGCTGTTTTTT. Protein: CASSPRPSGRGTGELFF.

In its sample, this clone was seen a few times. V gene TRBV7-9 combines with J gene TRBJ2-1, with 16 bases that match TRBD2. V lost 5 bases to trimming and J lost 6 bases; unmatched junction nucleotides: 7. The CDR3 consists of 17 residues. CDR1 and CDR2 from the germline V gene are SEHNR and FQNEAQ (reference sequence). DNA for the CDR3: TGTGCCAGCAGCCCGCCGGGACTAGCGGGAGGGCCCAATGAGCAGTTCTTC. Translated, it gives CASSPPGLAGGPNEQFF.